This T cell receptor beta chain was observed in a study of T cell repertoires in cytomegalovirus infection. General observations from the study: Across the ex vivo response, the dominant clonotypes were HLA-C-restricted CMV-specific TCR beta clonotypes. Summed frequency of shared TCR beta families picked out CMV carriers who also had the relevant HLA.

This clonotype was observed a few times. Its antigen is as yet unknown. The ends were cut back, 3 bases at V and 6 bases at J, with 12 bases in the middle. This CDR3 is built from 12 residues. Germline assignment: CDR1 SQVTM and CDR2 ANQGSEA. Each CDR3 protein is one row after TCRdb ran MiXCR on the reads. The sample consists of some 180,000 distinct CDR3 sequences, 17% of them appearing once. The chain joins TRBV29-1 to TRBJ2-7; D may be TRBD1 or TRBD2 (6 bases each). The source of this sequence is a human donor in good health (CMV status not recorded). Some clones in this sample may be carry-over from other donors' samples. The sample taken for sequencing was CD8+ T cells from PBMCs. DNA of the CDR3: TGCAGCGTTGATACGGGGGCGGGCGAGCAGTACTTC. This encodes CSVDTGAGEQYF.